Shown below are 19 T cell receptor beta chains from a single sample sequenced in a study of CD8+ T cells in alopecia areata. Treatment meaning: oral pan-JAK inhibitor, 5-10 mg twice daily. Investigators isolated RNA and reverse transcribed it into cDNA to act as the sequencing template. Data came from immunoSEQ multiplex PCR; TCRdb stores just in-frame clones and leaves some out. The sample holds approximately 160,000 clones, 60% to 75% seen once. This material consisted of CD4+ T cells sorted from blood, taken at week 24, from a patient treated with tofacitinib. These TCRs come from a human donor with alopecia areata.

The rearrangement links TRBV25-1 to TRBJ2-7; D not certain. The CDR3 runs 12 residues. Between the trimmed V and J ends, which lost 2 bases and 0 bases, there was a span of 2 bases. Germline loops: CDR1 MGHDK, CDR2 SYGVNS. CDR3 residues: CASSEHSYEQYF. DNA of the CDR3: TGTGCCAGCAGTGAACACTCCTACGAGCAGTACTTC.

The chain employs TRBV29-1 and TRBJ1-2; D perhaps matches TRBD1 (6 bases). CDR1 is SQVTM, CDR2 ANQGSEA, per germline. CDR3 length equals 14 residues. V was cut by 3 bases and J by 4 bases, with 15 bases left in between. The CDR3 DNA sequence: TGCAGCGTTGATAAGGCGGGGGCAGGCTATGGCTACACCTTC. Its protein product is CSVDKAGAGYGYTF.

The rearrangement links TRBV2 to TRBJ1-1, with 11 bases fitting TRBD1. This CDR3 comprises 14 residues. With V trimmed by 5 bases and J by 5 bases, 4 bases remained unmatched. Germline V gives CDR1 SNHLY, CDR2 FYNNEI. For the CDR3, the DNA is TGTGCCAGCAGTACCGGGACAGGGGGAACTGAAGCTTTCTTT. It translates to CASSTGTGGTEAFF.

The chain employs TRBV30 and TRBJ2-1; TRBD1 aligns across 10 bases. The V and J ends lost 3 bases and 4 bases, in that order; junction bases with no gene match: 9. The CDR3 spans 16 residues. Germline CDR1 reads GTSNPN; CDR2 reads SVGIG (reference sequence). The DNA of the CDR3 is TGTGCCTGGAGGGAGGCGGGACAGGGGATTTACAATGAGCAGTTCTTC. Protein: CAWREAGQGIYNEQFF.

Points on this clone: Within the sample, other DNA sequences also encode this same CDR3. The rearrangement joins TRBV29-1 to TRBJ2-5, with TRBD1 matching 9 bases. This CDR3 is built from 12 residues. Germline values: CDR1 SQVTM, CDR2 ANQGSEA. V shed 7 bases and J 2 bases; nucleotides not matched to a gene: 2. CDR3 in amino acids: CSGGQGQETQYF. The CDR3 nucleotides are TGCAGCGGGGGACAGGGACAAGAGACCCAGTACTTC.

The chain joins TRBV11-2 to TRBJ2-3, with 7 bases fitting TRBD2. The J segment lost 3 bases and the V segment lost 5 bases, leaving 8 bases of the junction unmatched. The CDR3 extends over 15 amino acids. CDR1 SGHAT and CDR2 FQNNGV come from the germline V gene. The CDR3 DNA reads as TGTGCCAGCAGCGCCTGGGGGGGGGAGACAGATACGCAGTATTTT. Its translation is CASSAWGGETDTQYF.

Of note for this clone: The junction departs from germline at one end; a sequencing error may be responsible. The CDR3 DNA reads as TGCGCCAGCAACCAAGAAATCAGAAATCAGCCCCAGCATTTT. Translation gives CASNQEIRNQPQHF. This chain links TRBV4-1 with TRBJ1-5; D remains ambiguous. Germline lookup yields CDR1 MGHRA and CDR2 YSYEKL. This CDR3 spans 14 amino acids.

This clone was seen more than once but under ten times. The DNA of the CDR3 is TGTGCCAGTAGGCGGCAGGGCAGATCGATGGGAAACACCATATATTTT. This encodes CASRRQGRSMGNTIYF. V and J are TRBV19 and TRBJ1-3; a weak D match, TRBD1 (5 bases). Trimming shortened V by 6 bases and J by 4 bases, and 19 bases separated the two germline ends. The CDR3 extends over 16 amino acids. From germline, CDR1 is LNHDA and CDR2 SQIVND (reference sequence).

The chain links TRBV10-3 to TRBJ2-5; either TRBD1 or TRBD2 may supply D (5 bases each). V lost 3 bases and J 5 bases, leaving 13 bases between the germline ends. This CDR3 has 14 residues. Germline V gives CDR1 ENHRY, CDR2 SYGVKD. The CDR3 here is CAISDPTRGETQYF. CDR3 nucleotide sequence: TGTGCCATCAGTGACCCGACCCGGGGCGAGACCCAGTACTTC.

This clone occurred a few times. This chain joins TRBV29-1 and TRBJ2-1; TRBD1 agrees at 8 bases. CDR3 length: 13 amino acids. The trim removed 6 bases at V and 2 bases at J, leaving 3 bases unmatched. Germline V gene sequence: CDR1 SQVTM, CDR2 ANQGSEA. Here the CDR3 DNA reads TGCAGCGTACCGGGACAGGCCTACAATGAGCAGTTCTTC. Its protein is CSVPGQAYNEQFF.

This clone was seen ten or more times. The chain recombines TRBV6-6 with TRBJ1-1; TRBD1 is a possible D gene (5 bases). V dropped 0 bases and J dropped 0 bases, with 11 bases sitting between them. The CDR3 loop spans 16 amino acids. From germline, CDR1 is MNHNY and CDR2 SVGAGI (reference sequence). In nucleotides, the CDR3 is TGTGCCAGCAGTTACTCAGTCGGCAGGGTGAACACTGAAGCTTTCTTT. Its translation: CASSYSVGRVNTEAFF.

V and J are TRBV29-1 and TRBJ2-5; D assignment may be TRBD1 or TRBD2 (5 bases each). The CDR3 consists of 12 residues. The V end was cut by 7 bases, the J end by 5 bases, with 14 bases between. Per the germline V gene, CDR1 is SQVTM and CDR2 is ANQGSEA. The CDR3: CSAGPGGETQYF. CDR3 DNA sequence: TGCAGCGCGGGACCGGGCGGGGAGACCCAGTACTTC.

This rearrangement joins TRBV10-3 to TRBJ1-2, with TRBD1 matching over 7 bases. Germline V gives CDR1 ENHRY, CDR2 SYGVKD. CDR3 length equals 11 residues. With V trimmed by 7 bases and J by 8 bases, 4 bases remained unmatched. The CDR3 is CAITQGGGYTF. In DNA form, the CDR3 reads TGTGCCATCACCCAGGGGGGGGGCTACACCTTC.

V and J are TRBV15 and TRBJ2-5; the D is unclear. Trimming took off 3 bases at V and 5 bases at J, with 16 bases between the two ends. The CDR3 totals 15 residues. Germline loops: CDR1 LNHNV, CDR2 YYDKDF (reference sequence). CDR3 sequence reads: CATSSARFARETQYF. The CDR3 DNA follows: TGTGCCACCAGCAGCGCCCGGTTTGCCCGGGAGACCCAGTACTTC.

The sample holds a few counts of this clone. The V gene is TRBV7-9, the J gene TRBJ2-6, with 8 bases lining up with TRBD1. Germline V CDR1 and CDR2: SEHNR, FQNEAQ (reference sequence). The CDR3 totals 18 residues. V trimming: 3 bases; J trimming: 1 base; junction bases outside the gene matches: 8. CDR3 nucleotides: TGTGCCAGCAGCTTTCCCCAGGGGGCCCTTTCTGGGGCCAACGTCCTGACTTTC. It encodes CASSFPQGALSGANVLTF.

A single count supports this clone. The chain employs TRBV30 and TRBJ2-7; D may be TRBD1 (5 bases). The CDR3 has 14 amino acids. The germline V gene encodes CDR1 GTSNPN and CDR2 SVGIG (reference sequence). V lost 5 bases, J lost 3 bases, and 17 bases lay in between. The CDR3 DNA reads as TGTGCCTGGCACCCACCGACAGTCAGCTACGAGCAGTACTTC. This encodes CAWHPPTVSYEQYF. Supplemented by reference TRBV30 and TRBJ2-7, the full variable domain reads SQTIHQWPATLVQPVGSPLSLECTVEGTSNPNLYWYRQAAGRGLQLLFYSVGIGQISSEVPQNLSASRPQDRQFILSSKKLLLSDSGFYLCAWHPPTVSYEQYFGPGTRLTVT.

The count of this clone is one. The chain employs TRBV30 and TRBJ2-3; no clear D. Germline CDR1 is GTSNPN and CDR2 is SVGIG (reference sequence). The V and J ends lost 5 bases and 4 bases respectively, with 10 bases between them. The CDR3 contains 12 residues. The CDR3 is CAWGVVPDTQYF. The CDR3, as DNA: TGTGCCTGGGGGGTTGTACCAGATACGCAGTATTTT.

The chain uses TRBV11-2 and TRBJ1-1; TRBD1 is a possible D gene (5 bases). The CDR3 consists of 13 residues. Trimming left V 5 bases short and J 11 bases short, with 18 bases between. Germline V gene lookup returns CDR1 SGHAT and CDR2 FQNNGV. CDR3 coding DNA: TGTGCCAGCAGCCAGGACGTGCGGGGGACGGCTTTCTTT. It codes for CASSQDVRGTAFF. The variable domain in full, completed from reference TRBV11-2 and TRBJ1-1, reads EAGVAQSPRYKIIEKRQSVAFWCNPISGHATLYWYQQILGQGPKLLIQFQNNGVVDDSQLPKDRFSAERLKGVDSTLKIQPAKLEDSAVYLCASSQDVRGTAFFGQGTRLTVV.

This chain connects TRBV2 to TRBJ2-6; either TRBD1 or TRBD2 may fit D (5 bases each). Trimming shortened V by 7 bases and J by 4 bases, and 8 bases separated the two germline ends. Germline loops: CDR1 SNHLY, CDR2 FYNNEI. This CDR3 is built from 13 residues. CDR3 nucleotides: TGTGCCAGCACTGGGGACGGGGCCAACGTCCTGACTTTC. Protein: CASTGDGANVLTF.